One sample yielded the 24 T cell receptor beta chains listed below, sequenced in a study of cytomegalovirus exposure and HLA in healthy donors. Both 60 Vbeta primers and 13 Jbeta primers went into the PCR. TCRdb's copy holds only in-frame clones and misses some; the assay was immunoSEQ multiplex PCR. The table shows under 200,000 clones, with about 72% occurring only once. Input material: PBMCs. The receptors originated from a man aged 60 to 69 in good health and CMV-seronegative.

The chain combines TRBV28 with TRBJ2-5; D possibly corresponds to TRBD1 (6 bases). The V and J ends lost 2 bases and 3 bases respectively, with 16 bases between them. The CDR3 consists of 16 residues. The germline V gene encodes CDR1 MDHEN and CDR2 SYDVKM. CDR3 loop: CASSLIGIRGEETQYF. Here the CDR3 DNA reads TGTGCCAGCAGTTTAATCGGCATCAGGGGAGAAGAGACCCAGTACTTC.

V is TRBV7-3 and J is TRBJ2-1; TRBD1 aligns across 10 bases. V lost 1 base, J lost 8 bases, and 2 bases stayed unmatched. The CDR3 has 14 amino acids. Germline V gene sequence: CDR1 SGHTA, CDR2 FQGTGA. The CDR3 spells CASSLRDRGHEQFF. As DNA, the CDR3 is TGTGCCAGCAGCTTAAGGGACAGGGGCCATGAGCAGTTCTTC.

Only a few counts were recorded for this clone. V is TRBV9 and J is TRBJ2-2; TRBD1 matches at 7 bases. V lost 8 bases, J lost 0 bases, and 7 bases stayed unmatched. Germline loops: CDR1 SGDLS, CDR2 YYNGEE. This CDR3 is built from 15 residues. This CDR3 is CASTDRAANTGELFF. CDR3 coding DNA: TGTGCCAGTACCGACAGGGCTGCGAACACCGGGGAGCTGTTTTTT.

The chain joins TRBV28 to TRBJ1-4; D is possibly TRBD1 (5 bases). This CDR3 comprises 15 residues. Trimming pared 7 bases from V and 6 bases from J, leaving 18 bases between. Germline V lookup: CDR1 MDHEN, CDR2 SYDVKM. CDR3 sequence (DNA): TGTGCCAGCATCGTGGCAGGGCGATCGGATGAAAAACTGTTTTTT. Translation: CASIVAGRSDEKLFF.

This rearrangement joins TRBV18 to TRBJ2-2; no firm D call. V was clipped by 3 bases and J by 3 bases, with 11 bases between them. Germline V gene lookup returns CDR1 KGHSH and CDR2 LQKENI. The CDR3 contains 15 residues. DNA for the CDR3: TGTGCCAGCTCACCTCTCCAGTCTGACACCGGGGAGCTGTTTTTT. Residues: CASSPLQSDTGELFF. Together with reference TRBV18 and TRBJ2-2, the CDR3 gives the full variable domain: NAGVMQNPRHLVRRRGQEARLRCSPMKGHSHVYWYRQLPEEGLKFMVYLQKENIIDESGMPKERFSAEFPKEGPSILRIQQVVRGDSAAYFCASSPLQSDTGELFFGEGSRLTVL.

This clone was detected a few times. The chain uses TRBV9 and TRBJ1-1; 11 positions match TRBD1. The V and J ends lost 0 bases and 2 bases, in that order; junction bases with no gene match: 0. CDR3 length: 15 amino acids. Germline-derived CDR1 and CDR2 are SGDLS and YYNGEE. The chain's CDR3 is CASSVGTGGNTEAFF. The CDR3 DNA sequence: TGTGCCAGCAGCGTAGGGACAGGGGGCAACACTGAAGCTTTCTTT.

This clone was counted between two and nine times. The chain combines TRBV7-9 with TRBJ2-1; 11 nucleotides match TRBD2. CDR3 length: 16 amino acids. CDR1 is SEHNR and CDR2 is FQNEAQ in the germline V gene (reference sequence). V was pared by 5 bases and J by 5 bases, with 8 bases of the junction left unmatched. CDR3 loop: CASSIDLAGGHNEQFF. The CDR3 region has the DNA TGTGCCAGCAGCATTGATCTAGCGGGGGGCCACAATGAGCAGTTCTTC. Looking up the rest from reference TRBV7-9 and TRBJ2-1 gives the full variable domain: DTGVSQNPRHKITKRGQNVTFRCDPISEHNRLYWYRQTLGQGPEFLTYFQNEAQLEKSRLLSDRFSAERPKGSFSTLEIQRTEQGDSAMYLCASSIDLAGGHNEQFFGPGTRLTVL.

The chain employs TRBV7-2 and TRBJ2-3, with D uncertain. V was cut by 1 base and J by 4 bases, with 15 bases left in between. The CDR3 has 16 residues. Germline CDR1 is SGHTA and CDR2 is FQGNSA. The chain's CDR3 is CASSLVEALVADTQYF. The CDR3 bases are TGTGCCAGCAGCTTAGTAGAGGCCTTGGTGGCAGATACGCAGTATTTT.

A remark on this clone: Other DNA sequences in this specimen translate into the identical CDR3. This chain uses TRBV28 with TRBJ1-2; D perhaps matches TRBD1 (6 bases). Trimming left V 2 bases short and J 2 bases short, with 6 bases between. The CDR3 runs 13 residues. Per the germline V gene, CDR1 is MDHEN and CDR2 is SYDVKM. The CDR3 DNA reads as TGTGCCAGCAGTTTAACAGGGAACTATGGCTACACCTTC. As protein: CASSLTGNYGYTF.

The rearrangement links TRBV27 to TRBJ2-2, with D tentatively TRBD2 (5 bases). V lost 5 bases, J lost 4 bases, and 11 bases lay in between. The CDR3 totals 14 residues. Germline assignment: CDR1 MNHEY and CDR2 SMNVEV (reference sequence). CDR3: CASSPAGVTGELFF. CDR3 coding DNA: TGTGCCAGCAGTCCGGCCGGGGTCACCGGGGAGCTGTTTTTT.

The CDR3 sequence is CASTTGGVDYGYTF. The CDR3 coding sequence is TGTGCCAGCACCACGGGCGGGGTCGACTATGGCTACACCTTC. The J gene is TRBJ1-2, the V gene TRBV18; D is unresolved. The length of the CDR3 is 14 residues. The germline V gene encodes CDR1 KGHSH and CDR2 LQKENI. The V gene lost 8 bases and the J gene lost 3 bases, with 16 bases spanning the gap. Supplemented by reference TRBV18 and TRBJ1-2, the full variable domain reads NAGVMQNPRHLVRRRGQEARLRCSPMKGHSHVYWYRQLPEEGLKFMVYLQKENIIDESGMPKERFSAEFPKEGPSILRIQQVVRGDSAAYFCASTTGGVDYGYTFGSGTRLTVV.

The chain is built from TRBV5-1 and TRBJ1-6, with D tentatively TRBD1 (5 bases). The V gene lost 5 bases and the J gene lost 6 bases, with 21 bases spanning the gap. Germline-derived CDR1 and CDR2 are SGHRS and YFSETQ. This CDR3 region has 17 residues. CDR3 sequence (DNA): TGCGCCAGCAGGGTTGTACGGGAGGGGATCTCTAATTCACCCCTCCACTTT. This codes for CASRVVREGISNSPLHF.

J is TRBJ1-2 and V is TRBV27, with a tentative D call TRBD1 (6 bases). Germline assignment: CDR1 MNHEY and CDR2 SMNVEV (reference sequence). This CDR3 comprises 13 residues. V dropped 1 base and J dropped 8 bases, with 11 bases sitting between them. The CDR3 DNA follows: TGTGCCAGCAGTTTATGGGCAGGGGAGGGCTACACCTTC. Translation gives CASSLWAGEGYTF.

This clone turned up a few times. The V call is TRBV4-1, the J call TRBJ2-2; 8 positions agree with TRBD2. The ends lost 5 bases at V and 8 bases at J; junction bases unmatched: 10. CDR1 is MGHRA and CDR2 is YSYEKL in the germline V gene. This CDR3 has 15 amino acids. In nucleotides, the CDR3 is TGCGCCAGCAGCAAAGGATTAGCGGGAACGGGGGAGCTGTTTTTT. This sequence encodes CASSKGLAGTGELFF.

The chain recombines TRBV5-1 with TRBJ1-1; D remains ambiguous. Germline V gives CDR1 SGHRS, CDR2 YFSETQ. There are 15 residues in the CDR3. The V end was cut by 4 bases, the J end by 4 bases, with 17 bases between. CDR3 protein: CASSAMMEVRTEAFF. CDR3 nucleotides: TGCGCCAGCAGCGCGATGATGGAGGTTCGCACTGAAGCTTTCTTT.

The chain couples TRBV11-2 to TRBJ2-1; 14 nucleotides match TRBD2. The CDR3 loop spans 18 amino acids. Germline lookup yields CDR1 SGHAT and CDR2 FQNNGV. Trimming took 5 bases from V and 9 from J; bases not matched to a gene: 15. This chain's CDR3 is CASSSGLAGGGSRGEQFF. As DNA, the CDR3 is TGTGCCAGCAGCAGTGGACTAGCGGGAGGAGGGAGTAGGGGTGAGCAGTTCTTC. The entire variable domain, with the rest obtained from reference TRBV11-2 and TRBJ2-1, is as follows: EAGVAQSPRYKIIEKRQSVAFWCNPISGHATLYWYQQILGQGPKLLIQFQNNGVVDDSQLPKDRFSAERLKGVDSTLKIQPAKLEDSAVYLCASSSGLAGGGSRGEQFFGPGTRLTVL.

V usage is TRBV6-5 and J usage is TRBJ1-2, with D possibly TRBD1 on 6 matching bases. Looked up from germline, CDR1 is MNHEY and CDR2 is SVGAGI. V was clipped by 2 bases and J by 5 bases, with 18 bases between them. CDR3 length equals 16 residues. As DNA, the CDR3 is TGTGCCAGCAGTTACCGGCAGGGGCGGACCTTTTATGGCTACACCTTC. This gives the protein CASSYRQGRTFYGYTF.

This chain links TRBV19 with TRBJ2-1, with 16 bases identical to TRBD2. This CDR3 spans 22 amino acids. J lost 0 bases, V lost 5 bases, and 16 bases had no gene match. Germline V lookup: CDR1 LNHDA, CDR2 SQIVND (reference sequence). The CDR3 DNA reads as TGTGCCAGTAGTGTGATACCGTTCTCGGGACTAGCGGGAGGGCTCTCCTACAATGAGCAGTTCTTC. Its protein product is CASSVIPFSGLAGGLSYNEQFF.

The CDR3 reads CASFKPRTGNSYEQYF. The CDR3 nucleotides read TGTGCCAGCTTCAAACCCAGGACAGGGAACTCCTACGAGCAGTACTTC. This sequence joins TRBV21-1 and TRBJ2-7; no DNA check was done on the table's D call, TRBD1. TRBV21-1 is listed as a pseudogene. The CDR3 length is 16 residues.

The V gene is TRBV6-5, the J gene TRBJ1-2, with a weak D call TRBD1 (5 bases). The CDR3 is made up of 14 amino acids. V lost 7 bases and J lost 4, with 16 bases in between. The germline CDR1 and CDR2 sequences are MNHEY and SVGAGI. The CDR3 spells CASTPTQGGYGYTF. Here the CDR3 DNA reads TGTGCCAGCACCCCGACCCAGGGAGGCTATGGCTACACCTTC.

This chain connects TRBV7-3 to TRBJ2-7; TRBD1 matches 7 bases. J lost 6 bases, V lost 7 bases, and 12 bases had no gene match. The germline CDR1 and CDR2 sequences are SGHTA and FQGTGA. The CDR3 has 14 amino acids. The CDR3 DNA reads TGTGCCAGCACCCCGGGACAGTCCTCCGCCGAGCAGTACTTC. Translating gives CASTPGQSSAEQYF.

The chain recombines TRBV9 with TRBJ2-3; 7 positions agree with TRBD2. This CDR3 is 14 amino acids long. With V trimmed by 0 bases and J by 5 bases, 3 bases remained unmatched. In germline, CDR1 is SGDLS, CDR2 YYNGEE. CDR3 in DNA: TGTGCCAGCAGCGTAGCGGGGAGGGTAGATACGCAGTATTTT. This gives the protein CASSVAGRVDTQYF. The full variable domain, rest sourced from reference TRBV9 and TRBJ2-3, is DSGVTQTPKHLITATGQRVTLRCSPRSGDLSVYWYQQSLDQGLQFLIQYYNGEERAKGNILERFSAQQFPDLHSELNLSSLELGDSALYFCASSVAGRVDTQYFGPGTRLTVL.

This chain joins TRBV28 and TRBJ1-2; 9 nucleotides match TRBD1. The CDR3 consists of 14 residues. Germline values: CDR1 MDHEN, CDR2 SYDVKM. V lost 8 bases and J lost 4; bases outside the gene matches: 8. The CDR3 sequence: CASAWTGVLYGYTF. For the CDR3, the DNA is TGTGCCAGCGCTTGGACAGGGGTCCTCTATGGCTACACCTTC.

The chain carries TRBV4-3 and TRBJ2-5; the match to TRBD2 covers 7 bases. This CDR3 is built from 14 residues. The junction had 2 bases not matched to a gene; V was cut back by 2 bases and J by 2 bases. The germline V gene encodes CDR1 LGHNA and CDR2 YSLEER. CDR3 sequence (DNA): TGCGCCAGCAGCCAATGGGGGGGGCAAGAGACCCAGTACTTC. As protein: CASSQWGGQETQYF.